This T cell receptor beta chain was captured in a study of T cell responses to AZD1222 COVID-19 vaccine (dated by TCRdb to 2020 to 2023). Regarding the study in general: AZD1222 recipients whose second dose came at about 4 weeks and those whose second dose came at about 12 weeks were combined into one group, since spike-specific TCR depth and breadth did not differ between the two schedules. TCR sequencing covered fewer than 250 trial participants: roughly 200 given two doses of AZD1222 and 26 given two doses of MenACWY control vaccine. Enrollment into the trials was organized by age into subgroups of 18-55, 56-69 and 70-plus years, and those subgroups contained approximately 160, 26 and 62 TCR-sequenced participants, respectively.

Deletion took 0 bases off V and 0 bases off J, with a span of 4 bases between the germline ends. The germline V gene gives CDR1 as SGHRS and CDR2 as YFSETQ. Counted from cysteine to phenylalanine, this CDR3 has 13 amino acids. The DNA shown is the 39-base CDR3, in frame from base 1. The sample's time point label, decoded: baseline before first vaccination. The vaccinee samples were drawn from two UK trials, COV001 and COV002, one of which was a single-blind randomized controlled phase 2/3 trial testing AZD1222 (ChAdOx1 nCoV-19) in healthy adults. Trial participant PBMC samples were collected at day 0 and day 28 after the second dose for TCRbeta chain sequencing. The CDR3 regions of human TCRbeta chains were analyzed by immunosequencing. On the study's bioinformatics: Repertoire TCRs were checked for matches against a reference library of SARS-CoV-2-specific TCRs that had been generated using the MIRA antigen-specificity platform. Breadth was defined as the fraction of unique TCRs that were SARS-CoV-2-associated, and depth was defined as the fraction of total T cells that were SARS-CoV-2-associated. Each spike-specific TCR was assigned to its reactive spike region and to a CD4 or CD8 class using the MIRA data. Log10-transformed breadth and depth values were compared by one-way ANOVA with Sidak's multiple comparisons tests. The source is immuneACCESS, and TCRdb retained only in-frame sequences with V and J called. Part of the clones is not carried over; for the studies checked, unresolved V genes explain less than half of this, and the remainder is unexplained. V, J and clone size are those of that table, while D and trimming were read from the DNA. This sample is represented by about 79,000 clones; around 82% of them were singletons. Roughly 21% of the sample rests with the top ten.

What the research found in general, with its limitations: After two AZD1222 doses, both the breadth and the depth of spike-specific TCRs were significantly higher than at day 0 and than in MenACWY recipients. Reportedly, almost half of the unique spike-specific TCRs recognized epitopes lying outside the regions that are mutated in the B.1.351 and B.1.1.7 variants. Vaccine-associated CD4 TCRs spanned the whole spike protein, with dominant responses in regions 160-218 and 743-854. Because no day 14 peak-response samples were available, the repertoires could be characterized only after the peak T cell response. Participants were mostly white British, with more females than males. The authors suggested clonal diversity may have been underestimated. Conclusions about previously exposed vaccinees were limited because only five to seven AZD1222 recipients were SARS-CoV-2 seropositive at baseline. In the small 56-69-year group, the increase in depth fell short of significance, most likely because of low power.

Worth noting for this clone: The target of this receptor is not known. No base quality values were provided; no much bigger clone lies one nucleotide off.

The TCR originated in an adult in good health. The V and J genes are TRBV5-1 and TRBJ2-7; the D gene is not confidently resolved. Specimen: peripheral blood, collected on day 0 of AZD1222 vaccination. In nucleotide form, the sequence is TGCGCCAGCAGCTTGGTGGCCTCCTACGAGCAGTACTTC. This sequence encodes CASSLVASYEQYF. With the rest looked up from the reference TRBV5-1 and TRBJ2-7 genes rather than sequenced, the full variable domain is KAGVTQTPRYLIKTRGQQVTLSCSPISGHRSVSWYQQTPGQGLQFLFEYFSETQRNKGNFPGRFSGRQFSNSRSEMNVSTLELGDSALYLCASSLVASYEQYFGPGTRLTVT.